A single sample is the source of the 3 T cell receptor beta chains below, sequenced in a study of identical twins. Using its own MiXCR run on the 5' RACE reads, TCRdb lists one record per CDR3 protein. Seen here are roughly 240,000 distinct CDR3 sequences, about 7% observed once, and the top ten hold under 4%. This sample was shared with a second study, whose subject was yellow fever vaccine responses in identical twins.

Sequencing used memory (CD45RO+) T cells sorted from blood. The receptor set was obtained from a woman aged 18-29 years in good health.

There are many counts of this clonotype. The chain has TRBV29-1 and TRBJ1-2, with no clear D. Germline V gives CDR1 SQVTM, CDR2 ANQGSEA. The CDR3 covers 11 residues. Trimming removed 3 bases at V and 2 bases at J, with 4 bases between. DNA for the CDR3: TGCAGCGTTGAGGAGAACTATGGCTACACCTTC. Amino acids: CSVEENYGYTF.

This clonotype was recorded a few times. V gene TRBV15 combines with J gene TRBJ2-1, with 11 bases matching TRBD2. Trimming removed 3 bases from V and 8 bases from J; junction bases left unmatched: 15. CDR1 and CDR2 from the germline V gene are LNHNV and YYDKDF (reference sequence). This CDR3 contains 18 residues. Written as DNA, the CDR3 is TGTGCCACCAGCAGCAACCTCTTAGCGGGAGGGTCGTCGGATGAGCAGTTCTTC. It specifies CATSSNLLAGGSSDEQFF. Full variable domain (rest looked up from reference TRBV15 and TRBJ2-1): DAMVIQNPRYQVTQFGKPVTLSCSQTLNHNVMYWYQQKSSQAPKLLFHYYDKDFNNEADTPDNFQSRRPNTSFCFLDIRSPGLGDTAMYLCATSSNLLAGGSSDEQFFGPGTRLTVL.

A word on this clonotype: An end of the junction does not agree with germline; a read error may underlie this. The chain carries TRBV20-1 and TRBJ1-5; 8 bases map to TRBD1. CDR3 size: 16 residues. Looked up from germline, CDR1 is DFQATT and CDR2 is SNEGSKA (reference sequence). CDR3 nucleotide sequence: TGCTGTGCGGTCCAGGGGGCGGGTAGGGGCAATCAGCCCCAGCATTTT. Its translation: CCAVQGAGRGNQPQHF.